The 31 T cell receptor beta chains below all came from one sample that was sequenced in a study of blood T cell repertoires in COVID-19. Profiling relied on immunoSEQ multiplex PCR, and the TCRdb table lists in-frame clones only, not all of them. Seen here are over 200,000 clones, about 84% observed once, and the top ten hold over 6.5%. The sequenced material came from peripheral blood. The source of these receptors is a woman aged 80 or older with COVID-19, enrolled during active disease.

This chain joins TRBV6-5 and TRBJ1-4; tentative D call: TRBD1 (6 bases). V gave up 4 bases and J gave up 11 bases, with 23 bases separating them. The CDR3 loop spans 16 amino acids. Germline V gene sequence: CDR1 MNHEY, CDR2 SVGAGI. This CDR3 reads CASSLGLGALIGKLFF. The DNA for the CDR3 is TGTGCCAGCAGTTTGGGGTTGGGGGCGCTTATTGGGAAACTGTTTTTT.

V and J are TRBV5-6 and TRBJ1-6; no clear D. The CDR3 loop spans 16 amino acids. Germline V gives CDR1 SGHDT, CDR2 YYEEEE. Deletions cut 2 bases from V and 6 bases from J, with 15 bases between. CDR3 in amino acids: CASSFGGWGGNSPLHF. Here the CDR3 DNA reads TGTGCCAGCAGCTTTGGTGGGTGGGGAGGTAATTCACCCCTCCACTTT. The full variable domain, rest sourced from reference TRBV5-6 and TRBJ1-6, is DAGVTQSPTHLIKTRGQQVTLRCSPKSGHDTVSWYQQALGQGPQFIFQYYEEEERQRGNFPDRFSGHQFPNYSSELNVNALLLGDSALYLCASSFGGWGGNSPLHFGNGTRLTVT.

V gene TRBV6-6 combines with J gene TRBJ2-3, with 10 bases aligning to TRBD1. The germline gives CDR1 MNHNY, CDR2 SVGAGI (reference sequence). V shed 8 bases, J shed 2 bases, and the junction held 4 bases outside the gene matches. This CDR3 is 14 amino acids long. Written as DNA, the CDR3 is TGTGCCAGCGGAGGGACAGGGGACACAGATACGCAGTATTTT. Translating it yields CASGGTGDTDTQYF.

CDR3 protein: CASSLLGGDQPQHF. CDR3 DNA: TGTGCCAGTAGTCTCTTGGGGGGTGATCAGCCCCAGCATTTT. This chain connects TRBV19 to TRBJ1-5; D possibly corresponds to TRBD1 (5 bases). The CDR3 length is 14 residues. The V gene lost 5 bases and the J gene lost 5 bases, with 13 bases spanning the gap. CDR1 is LNHDA, CDR2 SQIVND, per germline (reference sequence).

The chain is built from TRBV6-6 and TRBJ1-1; D uncertain. The ends were cut back, 6 bases at V and 6 bases at J, with 14 bases in the middle. The CDR3 totals 13 residues. Germline loops: CDR1 MNHNY, CDR2 SVGAGI (reference sequence). CDR3 sequence reads: CASSPSVVAEAFF. The CDR3 DNA reads TGTGCCAGCAGCCCTTCCGTCGTCGCTGAAGCTTTCTTT.

The chain links TRBV1 to TRBJ2-5; TRBD2 is taken as the D call from the table, unchecked against the DNA. TRBV1 is designated a pseudogene. The CDR3 has 16 residues. The DNA for the CDR3 is TGCACCAGCAGCCAGTTCAGGGGAGGGGTCCAAGAGACCCAGTACTTC. This codes for CTSSQFRGGVQETQYF.

The V and J genes are TRBV3-1 (or the pseudogene TRBV3-2) and TRBJ2-7; TRBD1 is a possible D gene (6 bases). V gave up 4 bases and J gave up 5 bases, with 12 bases separating them. Per the germline V gene, CDR1 is LGHDT and CDR2 is YNNKEL (reference sequence). The CDR3 runs 13 residues. The CDR3 nucleotides read TGTGCCAGCAGCCGGGACACCGAAGACGAGCAGTACTTC. Protein: CASSRDTEDEQYF.

This sequence joins TRBV19 and TRBJ2-7; TRBD1 agrees at 10 bases. This CDR3 has 14 amino acids. Trimming took 4 bases from V and 5 from J; bases not matched to a gene: 5. Germline V gene lookup returns CDR1 LNHDA and CDR2 SQIVND (reference sequence). The CDR3 DNA follows: TGTGCCAGTAGTAGGGGACAGGGGAGGCACGAGCAGTACTTC. Protein: CASSRGQGRHEQYF. Looking up the rest from reference TRBV19 and TRBJ2-7 gives the full variable domain: DGGITQSPKYLFRKEGQNVTLSCEQNLNHDAMYWYRQDPGQGLRLIYYSQIVNDFQKGDIAEGYSVSREKKESFPLTVTSAQKNPTAFYLCASSRGQGRHEQYFGPGTRLTVT.

This clone was seen once. CDR3 DNA: TGTGCCAGCAGCTTGGACCGGAACACCATATATTTT. Protein: CASSLDRNTIYF. The chain is built from TRBV5-4 and TRBJ1-3; D call uncertain. The CDR3 has 12 residues. Germline V gives CDR1 SGHNT, CDR2 YYREEE (reference sequence). V lost 0 bases and J 7 bases, leaving 5 bases between the germline ends.

The chain joins TRBV5-1 to TRBJ1-1; tentative D call: TRBD1 (5 bases). CDR3 length: 15 residues. CDR1 and CDR2 from the germline V gene are SGHRS and YFSETQ. Trimming took 1 base from V and 0 from J, leaving 10 bases between them. CDR3 sequence reads: CASSLTQGVNTEAFF. CDR3 coding DNA: TGCGCCAGCAGCTTGACCCAGGGCGTGAACACTGAAGCTTTCTTT.

V is TRBV12-5 and J is TRBJ2-7, with a weak D call TRBD1 (5 bases). CDR3 size: 15 residues. Germline CDR1 reads LGHNT; CDR2 reads FRNRAP. V dropped 2 bases and J dropped 5 bases, with 16 bases sitting between them. CDR3 sequence (DNA): TGTGCTAGTGGTTTGCCACCCCAAGGGGCCAACGAGCAGTACTTC. Encoded protein: CASGLPPQGANEQYF.

V usage is TRBV5-1 and J usage is TRBJ1-3; 7 bases map to TRBD1. There are 16 residues in the CDR3. Trimming took 3 bases from V and 0 from J; bases not matched to a gene: 6. In germline, CDR1 is SGHRS, CDR2 YFSETQ. As DNA, the CDR3 is TGCGCCAGCAGCTACGGGACAGTGAGCTCTGGAAACACCATATATTTT. It codes for CASSYGTVSSGNTIYF.

V usage is TRBV12-5 and J usage is TRBJ2-3; 7 nucleotides line up with TRBD2. The ends lost 3 bases at V and 0 bases at J; junction bases unmatched: 3. The CDR3 length is 15 residues. The germline V gene encodes CDR1 LGHNT and CDR2 FRNRAP. The CDR3 region is CASGFQAGSTDTQYF. CDR3 nucleotides: TGTGCTAGTGGTTTTCAAGCGGGGAGCACAGATACGCAGTATTTT. Combining the CDR3 with reference TRBV12-5 and TRBJ2-3 gives the whole variable domain DARVTQTPRHKVTEMGQEVTMRCQPILGHNTVFWYRQTMMQGLELLAYFRNRAPLDDSGMPKDRFSAEMPDATLATLKIQPSEPRDSAVYFCASGFQAGSTDTQYFGPGTRLTVL.

The chain joins TRBV1 to TRBJ2-7; the table's D call, TRBD2, has no DNA check behind it. TRBV1 represents a pseudogene. The CDR3 is made up of 17 amino acids. CDR3 sequence reads: CTSSHPLVNLVEYEQYF. CDR3 coding DNA: TGCACCAGCAGCCATCCCCTTGTAAACCTAGTGGAGTACGAGCAGTACTTC.

V is TRBV28 and J is TRBJ1-1; D may be TRBD1 (5 bases). V lost 5 bases, J lost 4 bases, and 17 bases lay in between. CDR1 and CDR2 (germline): MDHEN, SYDVKM. This CDR3 comprises 15 residues. CDR3: CASSDPGTGGTEAFF. The CDR3 DNA is TGTGCCAGCAGTGATCCCGGGACGGGGGGCACTGAAGCTTTCTTT.

The CDR3 DNA sequence: TGCGCCAGCAGTCGTGACGGGTATCAGCCCCAGCATTTT. Residues: CASSRDGYQPQHF. The rearrangement joins TRBV5-1 to TRBJ1-5; no clear D gene. V lost 5 bases, J lost 5 bases, and 11 bases lay in between. The CDR3 sequence is 13 residues long. Germline lookup yields CDR1 SGHRS and CDR2 YFSETQ.

This rearrangement joins TRBV9 to TRBJ2-2; D may be TRBD2 (6 bases). V was clipped by 2 bases and J by 6 bases, with 8 bases between them. The CDR3 has 13 amino acids. The germline V gene encodes CDR1 SGDLS and CDR2 YYNGEE. The CDR3 protein is CASSVGGAGELFF. The DNA for the CDR3 is TGTGCCAGCAGCGTCGGAGGGGCCGGGGAGCTGTTTTTT. The whole variable domain, filled in from reference TRBV9 and TRBJ2-2, reads DSGVTQTPKHLITATGQRVTLRCSPRSGDLSVYWYQQSLDQGLQFLIQYYNGEERAKGNILERFSAQQFPDLHSELNLSSLELGDSALYFCASSVGGAGELFFGEGSRLTVL.

V is TRBV5-1 and J is TRBJ1-1; D not resolved. CDR3 length equals 14 residues. Trimming took off 0 bases at V and 1 base at J, with 7 bases between the two ends. Germline CDR1 and CDR2: SGHRS and YFSETQ. In DNA, the CDR3 is TGCGCCAGCAGCTTGGAGGGAGCGAACACTGAAGCTTTCTTT. Its protein product is CASSLEGANTEAFF.

This clone was counted once. DNA of the CDR3: TGTGCCAGTAGACATGCCGGGGATCTCAATCAGCCCCAGCATTTT. This encodes CASRHAGDLNQPQHF. The chain links TRBV19 to TRBJ1-5; unclear D gene. The CDR3 extends over 15 amino acids. CDR1 is LNHDA and CDR2 is SQIVND in the germline V gene (reference sequence). The germline V and J ends were trimmed by 6 bases and 3 bases, with 15 bases remaining between them.

V is TRBV6-6 and J is TRBJ2-2, with 7 bases identical to TRBD1. After removal of 6 bases from V and 1 base from J, the junction contained 5 bases not matched to a gene. Germline CDR1 MNHNY, CDR2 SVGAGI (reference sequence). The CDR3 runs 15 residues. The DNA for the CDR3 is TGTGCCAGCAGGCTTGACAGGGTGAACACCGGGGAGCTGTTTTTT. It yields the protein CASRLDRVNTGELFF.

This chain joins TRBV3-1 (or the pseudogene TRBV3-2) and TRBJ2-7; D is ambiguous. CDR1 and CDR2 (germline): LGHDT, YNNKEL (reference sequence). The CDR3 contains 14 residues. V was trimmed by 4 bases and J by 6 bases, leaving 16 bases between them. The CDR3 sequence is CASSPTRPRSEQYF. CDR3 nucleotides: TGTGCCAGCAGCCCAACCAGGCCCCGATCCGAGCAGTACTTC.

This chain joins TRBV3-1 (or the pseudogene TRBV3-2) and TRBJ1-1, with TRBD1 matching 9 bases. The CDR3 covers 15 residues. Germline V gives CDR1 LGHDT, CDR2 YNNKEL (reference sequence). The ends lost 4 bases at V and 5 bases at J; junction bases unmatched: 8. CDR3 protein: CASSLQGAVGTEAFF. The CDR3, as DNA: TGTGCCAGCAGCCTACAGGGGGCGGTAGGGACTGAAGCTTTCTTT.

The genes are TRBV14 and TRBJ1-1; D is perhaps TRBD1 (6 bases). There are 18 residues in the CDR3. CDR1 is SGHDN and CDR2 is FVKESK in the germline V gene. Between the trimmed V and J ends, which lost 0 bases and 4 bases, there was a span of 21 bases. This chain's CDR3 is CASSQEARAQGYGTEAFF. CDR3 nucleotides: TGTGCCAGCAGCCAAGAGGCCCGTGCCCAGGGGTATGGCACTGAAGCTTTCTTT.

The genes are TRBV11-2 and TRBJ2-5; a weak D match, TRBD1 (5 bases). The CDR3 covers 16 residues. Trimming shortened V by 0 bases and J by 4 bases, and 15 bases separated the two germline ends. Per the germline V gene, CDR1 is SGHAT and CDR2 is FQNNGV. CDR3 loop: CASSLDGRVGRETQYF. Written as DNA, the CDR3 is TGTGCCAGCAGCTTAGACGGCAGGGTCGGTCGAGAGACCCAGTACTTC.

For this clone: The junction does not match germline at one end; this may be a read error. This chain links TRBV5-8 with TRBJ2-3; 14 bases are shared with TRBD2. CDR1 is SGHTS and CDR2 is YDEGEE in the germline V gene. The CDR3 is 17 residues long. Here the CDR3 reads CASSLGLAGDRTDTQYF. CDR3 in DNA: TGTGCCAGCAGTTTGGGACTAGCGGGGGACCGGACAGATACGCAGTATTTT.

This chain joins TRBV28 and TRBJ1-6; D gene ambiguous. Germline V CDR1 and CDR2: MDHEN, SYDVKM. The ends were cut back, 6 bases at V and 4 bases at J, with 19 bases in the middle. The CDR3 length is 17 residues. The CDR3 loop is CASRAGEGRIYNSPLHF. The CDR3 bases are TGTGCCAGCAGGGCGGGTGAGGGCCGGATTTATAATTCACCCCTCCACTTT.

A remark on this clone: Additional DNA sequences in this sample encode the identical CDR3. The chain joins TRBV29-1 to TRBJ1-1; weak D call: TRBD1 (6 bases). This CDR3 contains 13 residues. Germline values: CDR1 SQVTM, CDR2 ANQGSEA. Trimming shortened V by 6 bases and J by 1 base, and 12 bases separated the two germline ends. The CDR3 DNA reads TGCAGCGTAACCCAGGGGAGGAACACTGAAGCTTTCTTT. Its translation: CSVTQGRNTEAFF. Looking up the rest from reference TRBV29-1 and TRBJ1-1 gives the full variable domain: SAVISQKPSRDICQRGTSLTIQCQVDSQVTMMFWYRQQPGQSLTLIATANQGSEATYESGFVIDKFPISRPNLTFSTLTVSNMSPEDSSIYLCSVTQGRNTEAFFGQGTRLTVV.

This chain joins TRBV6-6 and TRBJ1-1; D may be TRBD1 (5 bases). V shed 2 bases and J shed 9 bases, with 10 bases lying between them. Germline CDR1 is MNHNY and CDR2 is SVGAGI (reference sequence). The CDR3 runs 12 residues. CDR3 region: CASSYNSGKAFF. In DNA form, the CDR3 reads TGTGCCAGCAGTTACAACTCAGGGAAAGCTTTCTTT.

This rearrangement joins TRBV7-9 to TRBJ2-5, with D unclear. V was cut by 3 bases and J by 3 bases, with 11 bases left in between. Looked up from germline, CDR1 is SEHNR and CDR2 is FQNEAQ (reference sequence). The CDR3 consists of 14 residues. This chain's CDR3 is CASSFSIPEETQYF. As DNA, the CDR3 is TGTGCCAGCAGCTTCTCTATACCTGAAGAGACCCAGTACTTC. The full variable domain, completed using reference TRBV7-9 and TRBJ2-5, is DTGVSQNPRHKITKRGQNVTFRCDPISEHNRLYWYRQTLGQGPEFLTYFQNEAQLEKSRLLSDRFSAERPKGSFSTLEIQRTEQGDSAMYLCASSFSIPEETQYFGPGTRLLVL.

The chain employs TRBV28 and TRBJ2-6, with D tentatively TRBD2 (6 bases). The length of the CDR3 is 18 residues. The germline gives CDR1 MDHEN, CDR2 SYDVKM. Trimming removed 4 bases from V and 0 bases from J, with 16 bases in between. CDR3 sequence (DNA): TGTGCCAGCAGTTCCTCGACTAGGGGACGCTCTGGGGCCAACGTCCTGACTTTC. Its translation: CASSSSTRGRSGANVLTF.

The chain uses TRBV5-1 and TRBJ1-4, with D perhaps matching TRBD1 (5 bases). V was shortened by 0 bases and J by 5 bases, with 8 bases between the two germline ends. The CDR3 covers 14 residues. Germline CDR1 SGHRS, CDR2 YFSETQ. CDR3 DNA sequence: TGCGCCAGCAGCTTGGAGGGGCCAAATGAAAAACTGTTTTTT. Translated: CASSLEGPNEKLFF.